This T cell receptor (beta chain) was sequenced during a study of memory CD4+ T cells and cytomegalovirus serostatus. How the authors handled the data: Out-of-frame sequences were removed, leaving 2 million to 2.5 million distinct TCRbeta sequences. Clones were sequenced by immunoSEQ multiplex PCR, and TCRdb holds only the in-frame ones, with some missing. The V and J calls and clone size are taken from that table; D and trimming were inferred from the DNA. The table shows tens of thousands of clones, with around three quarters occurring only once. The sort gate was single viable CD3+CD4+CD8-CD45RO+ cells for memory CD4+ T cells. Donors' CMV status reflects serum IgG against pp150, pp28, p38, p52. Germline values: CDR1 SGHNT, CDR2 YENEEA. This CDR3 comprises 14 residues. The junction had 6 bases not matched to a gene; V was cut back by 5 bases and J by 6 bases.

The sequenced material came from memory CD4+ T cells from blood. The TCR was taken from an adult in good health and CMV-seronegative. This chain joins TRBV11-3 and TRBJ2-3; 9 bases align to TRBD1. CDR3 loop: CASSQSTGGDTQYF. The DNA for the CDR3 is TGTGCCAGCAGCCAATCCACAGGGGGCGATACGCAGTATTTT. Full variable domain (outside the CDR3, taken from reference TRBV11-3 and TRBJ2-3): EAGVVQSPRYKIIEKKQPVAFWCNPISGHNTLYWYLQNLGQGPELLIRYENEEAVDDSQLPKDRFSAERLKGVDSTLKIQPAELGDSAVYLCASSQSTGGDTQYFGPGTRLTVL.